This TCR beta chain was identified during a study of shared clonotypes between healthy human individuals (dated by TCRdb to 2019 to 2021). As for the study more broadly: The cohort comprised two women and a few men aged 18 to 49 years. Different laboratories and diverse techniques were used to prepare libraries and sequence TCR repertoires, to increase sequencing depth and limit assay-specific biases. Blood TCR repertoires of about five healthy adults were deeply sequenced to estimate repertoire size and the extent of clonotype sharing between individuals. Leukapheresis yielded between about 0.9 and 9 billion PBMCs per donor. For each donor, CD4 naive and CD4 memory were each run on three plates, CD8 naive on two plates, and CD8 memory on one plate. The full study reports these points: Larger estimated clonotype richness was generally found for naive subsets than for memory subsets. Sampling was limited to blood, and TCR repertoires in tissue likely differ from TCR repertoires in blood. Around 5.4% of naive CD4, around 3.6% of naive CD8, 2.3% of memory CD4, and about 0.4% of memory CD8 clonotypes were shared across a handful of donors. Pairwise subsampling indicated that sequencing depth was expected to affect the degree of clonotype sharing among donors. Because the study included only a small number of donors, the genetic and exposure-history diversity represented was limited. Rarefaction of sorted-subset datasets indicated incomplete sequencing despite the large sequencing depth. Compared with non-shared clonotypes, the clonotypes found in all four sorted-subset donors had higher generation probabilities.

Concerning this clone itself: No antigen is known for it. Nothing much larger sits one base from this clone, and base qualities are not available.

Using the deep immunoSEQ assay, multiplex PCR amplified TCR CDR3 regions from genomic DNA. Extracted genomic DNA from each cell subset was distributed evenly across all wells of several immunoSEQ 96-well plates, and each plate was treated as a replicate. For sorted subsets, about 210 ng of genomic DNA, equivalent to some 30,000 T cell genomes, went into each replicate PCR. The purified libraries were quantified using a Qubit 3.0 fluorometer, sized with a Bioanalyzer 2100, and then quantified again using the KAPA Library Quantification kit. A separate single-read 150-cycle Illumina NextSeq 550 flow cell was used to sequence each immunoSEQ 96-well plate. The study's own analysis went as follows. Because the immunoSEQ output held only junctional sequences and lacked quality scores, the filtering could not match the filtering applied to full-length reads. To assign V/J genes and CDR3, sequences were annotated using PyIR, a Python wrapper for IgBLAST v1.9, with IMGT germline references. Reads were removed for weak V/J assignments (E-value above 1e-6), missing CDR3, stop codons, out-of-frame junctions, or ambiguous translated residues. V3J clonotypes were defined by identical inferred V gene, J gene, and CDR3 amino acid sequence. Percentage overlap between repertoires was computed as shared unique clonotypes divided by the size of the smaller repertoire. Richness of each repertoire was evaluated using RTK rarefaction, the Chao1 estimator, and Recon v2.1 estimates of unobserved clonotypes. For all TCRbeta clonotypes obtained by the gDNA method from a few donors, generation probabilities were computed with OLGA. TCRdb carries this immuneACCESS record with in-frame sequences only. Its versions omit some clonotypes, under half of them owing to an unresolved V gene in the studies checked, with the rest unexplained. V and J calls and clone size are copied from that table; D and trimming were computed from the DNA. The sample profile shows some 2.1 million clones; roughly 93% of them were found once. Of the sample, 1.5% to 2% is held by the ten largest clones.

Measured from the cysteine to the phenylalanine, the CDR3 is 13 residues long. Of the read, only the CDR3 DNA is kept; its 39 bases are in frame from base 1. Reading the germline V gene gives CDR1 SGHTA and CDR2 FQGTGA. Trimming takes 8 bases off V and 4 bases off J; junction bases not matched to a gene: 6. CD8 naive samples were CD45RO-negative cells positively selected for CCR7, giving a CD45RA+CCR7+ population that excluded TemRA cells. The donors were healthy, HIV-negative adults who had no recently reported acute infections or vaccinations. Every donor was a Caucasian adult residing in Nashville, Tennessee, USA. After blood collection by leukapheresis, PBMCs were isolated using Ficoll-Histopaque density gradient centrifugation and then cryopreserved in the vapor phase of liquid nitrogen. Purity and quantity of every magnetically sorted T cell population were checked by analytical flow cytometry. Genomic DNA was isolated from each sorted fraction and quantified by UV absorbance on a Nanodrop 2000c.

This sequence uses TRBV7-3 and TRBJ2-3; TRBD1 agrees with 7 junctional bases. Input material: naive CD8+ T cells from PBMCs. Per the publication, the cell subset or site label means: CD45RA+CCR7+. The clonotype was recovered from a man aged 18 to 29 in good health. Some clones in this sample may be carry-over from other donors' samples. The nucleotide sequence is TGTGCCAGCGGGACAGAGGAACCAGATACGCAGTATTTT. Its translation is CASGTEEPDTQYF.